This paragraph covers one T cell receptor (beta chain) sequence. Its specificity is unknown. Germline V gene data show CDR1 as SNHLY and CDR2 as FYNNEI. Trimming took 2 bases from V and 5 from J; bases not matched to a gene: 9. This CDR3 region has 16 residues. Each patient with chemo-refractory metastatic non-small-cell lung cancer was treated with focal radiation plus CTLA-4 blockade using ipilimumab. This sample was included in a study of radiotherapy plus CTLA-4 blockade in lung cancer. Study-wide background: Objective responses were documented in over 15% of patients, with disease control in roughly 31%.

Using immunoSEQ multiplex PCR, the repertoire was profiled, and TCRdb retains in-frame clones only, with some absent. Of about 78,000 clones in the sample, 86% were seen once. Points from the study as a whole: Subsequent to radiotherapy plus ipilimumab, tumor-derived TCR clones underwent expansion in blood. Early clone dynamics of blood T cells, plus interferon-beta, reportedly predicted response best.

Sequencing used peripheral blood, obtained from a patient treated with radiotherapy plus ipilimumab. The genes are TRBV2 and TRBJ2-5, with TRBD1 matching 9 bases. The TCR originated in a human donor with non-small cell lung cancer who had a partial response to radiotherapy plus ipilimumab. CDR3 protein: CASSENWGQGGETQYF. CDR3 in DNA: TGTGCCAGCAGTGAAAATTGGGGACAGGGTGGGGAGACCCAGTACTTC.